The rows below give T cell receptor beta chains drawn from one sample of a study of blood T cell repertoires in COVID-19. Measured with immunoSEQ multiplex PCR; TCRdb has only the in-frame clones, and not every one. Seen here are some 300,000 clones, about nine tenths observed once, and the top ten hold about 2.5%. Sequences were obtained from peripheral blood. These receptors were taken from a man aged 18 to 29 with active or convalescent COVID-19. The CDR3 runs from the conserved cysteine through the conserved F or W. Fields, in order: J gene, clone size, D gene, V gene, CDR3 DNA, CDR3 protein. The D gene is left open where the match is weak. Clone size, where shown, is once, few, many, or a class for clones that have expanded.

>TRBJ2-1|few|NA|TRBV18
TGTGCCAGCTCACGAGGTCTTCAGCGGTTCTTC
CASSRGLQRFF
>TRBJ2-7|NA|TRBD1|TRBV6-5
TGTGCCAGCAGTCGGGACAGCCGCTACGAGCAGTACTTC
CASSRDSRYEQYF
>TRBJ2-3|once|NA|TRBV29-1
TGCAGCTTCGGGACAGATACGCAGTATTTT
CSFGTDTQYF
>TRBJ1-3|NA|NA|TRBV5-1
TGCGCCAGCAGGGAAACAGTGACCTCTGGAAACACCATATATTTT
CASRETVTSGNTIYF
>TRBJ2-7|NA|NA|TRBV4-1
TGCGCCAGCAGTCCAGCCCTGGGACACACGTCAGGGGAGCAGTACTTC
CASSPALGHTSGEQYF
>TRBJ2-7|NA|NA|TRBV7-3
TGTGCCAGCAGCTACATAGGGAGTCACGAGCAGTACTTC
CASSYIGSHEQYF
>TRBJ2-5|NA|TRBD2|TRBV7-9
TGTGCCAGCAGCCAAAGTCTAGCGGGAGTCCCAGAGACCCAGTACTTC
CASSQSLAGVPETQYF
>TRBJ1-5|once|NA|TRBV12-3/TRBV12-4
TGTGCCAGCAGTCAGGGTGGGCAGCCCCAGCATTTT
CASSQGGQPQHF
>TRBJ2-7|NA|TRBD1|TRBV19
TGTGCCAGTAGTATAGAAGGGACAGCCTCCTACGAGCAGTACTTC
CASSIEGTASYEQYF
>TRBJ2-6|NA|TRBD1|TRBV7-2
TGTGCCAGCAGCCAACAGGGGGTGGCTGGGGCCAACGTCCTGACTTTC
CASSQQGVAGANVLTF
>TRBJ1-1|once|NA|TRBV14
TGTGCCAGCAGCCCTCTCCAGCGAGGGAACACTGAAGCTTTCTTT
CASSPLQRGNTEAFF
>TRBJ2-3|NA|TRBD2|TRBV6-5
TGTGCCAGCTGTCTAAGCGGGAGCAATACAGATACGCAGTATTTT
CASCLSGSNTDTQYF